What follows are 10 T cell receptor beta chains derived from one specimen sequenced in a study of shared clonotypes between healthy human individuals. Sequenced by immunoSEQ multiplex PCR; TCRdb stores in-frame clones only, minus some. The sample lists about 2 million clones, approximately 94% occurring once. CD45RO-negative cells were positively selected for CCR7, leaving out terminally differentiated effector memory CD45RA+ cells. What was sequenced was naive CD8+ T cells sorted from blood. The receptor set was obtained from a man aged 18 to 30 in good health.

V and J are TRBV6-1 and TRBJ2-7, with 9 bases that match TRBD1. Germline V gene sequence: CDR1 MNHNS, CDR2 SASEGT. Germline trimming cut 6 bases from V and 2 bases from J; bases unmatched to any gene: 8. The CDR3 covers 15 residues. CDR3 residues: CASRRQGQGTYEQYF. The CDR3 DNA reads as TGTGCCAGCAGACGACAGGGACAGGGTACCTACGAGCAGTACTTC.

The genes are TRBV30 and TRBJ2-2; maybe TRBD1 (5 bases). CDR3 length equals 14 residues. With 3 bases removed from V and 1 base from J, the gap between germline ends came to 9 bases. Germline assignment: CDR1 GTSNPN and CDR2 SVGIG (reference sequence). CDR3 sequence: CAWRDIQNTGELFF. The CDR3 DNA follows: TGTGCCTGGAGGGACATACAGAACACCGGGGAGCTGTTTTTT. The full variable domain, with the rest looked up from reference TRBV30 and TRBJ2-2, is SQTIHQWPATLVQPVGSPLSLECTVEGTSNPNLYWYRQAAGRGLQLLFYSVGIGQISSEVPQNLSASRPQDRQFILSSKKLLLSDSGFYLCAWRDIQNTGELFFGEGSRLTVL.

CDR3 sequence reads: CARSTRGTTEETQYF. The CDR3 nucleotides are TGTGCCAGAAGTACCAGGGGGACAACTGAAGAGACCCAGTACTTC. The genes are TRBV5-3 and TRBJ2-5; 7 nucleotides line up with TRBD1. Being an ORF, TRBV5-3 has a function that is uncertain. This CDR3 contains 15 residues. V shed 5 bases and J 3 bases; nucleotides not matched to a gene: 10.

CDR3 in amino acids: CASSSEVATTNEKLFF. Here the CDR3 DNA reads TGTGCCAGCAGCTCTGAGGTGGCAACAACTAATGAAAAACTGTTTTTT. The V and J genes are TRBV7-8 and TRBJ1-4, with unresolved D. Germline V lookup: CDR1 SGHVS, CDR2 FQNEAQ. The CDR3 sequence is 16 residues long. Trimming pared 4 bases from V and 0 bases from J, leaving 12 bases between.

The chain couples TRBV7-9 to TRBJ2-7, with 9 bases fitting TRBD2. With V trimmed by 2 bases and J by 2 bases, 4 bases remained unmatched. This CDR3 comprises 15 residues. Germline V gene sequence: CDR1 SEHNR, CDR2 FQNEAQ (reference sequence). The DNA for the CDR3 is TGTGCCAGCAGCTTATCGACTAGCGGTACCTACGAGCAGTACTTC. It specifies CASSLSTSGTYEQYF.

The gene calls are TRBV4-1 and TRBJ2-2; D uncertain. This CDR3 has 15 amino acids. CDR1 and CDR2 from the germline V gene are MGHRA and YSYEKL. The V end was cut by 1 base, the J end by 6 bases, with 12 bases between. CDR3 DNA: TGCGCCAGCAGCCAAGTAACAGATTTCGCCGGGGAGCTGTTTTTT. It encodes CASSQVTDFAGELFF.

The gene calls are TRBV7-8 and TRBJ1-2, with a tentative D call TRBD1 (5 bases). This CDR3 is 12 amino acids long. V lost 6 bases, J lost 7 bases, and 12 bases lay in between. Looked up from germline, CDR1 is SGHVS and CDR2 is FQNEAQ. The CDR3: CASSSGPRGYTF. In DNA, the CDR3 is TGTGCCAGCAGTTCAGGGCCGCGTGGCTACACCTTC.

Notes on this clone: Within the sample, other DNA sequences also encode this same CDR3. The CDR3 protein is CASSLTGSTDTQYF. The DNA of the CDR3 is TGTGCCAGCAGTTTGACAGGTAGCACAGATACGCAGTATTTT. The chain joins TRBV27 to TRBJ2-3; a possible D gene is TRBD1 (6 bases). CDR1 is MNHEY, CDR2 SMNVEV, per germline (reference sequence). The CDR3 totals 14 residues. V was pared by 3 bases and J by 0 bases, with 7 bases between.

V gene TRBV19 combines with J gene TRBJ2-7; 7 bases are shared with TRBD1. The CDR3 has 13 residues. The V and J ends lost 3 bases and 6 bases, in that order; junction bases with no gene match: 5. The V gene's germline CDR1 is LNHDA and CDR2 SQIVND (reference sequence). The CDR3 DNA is TGTGCCAGTAGTATGGGGACAGCCTTCGAGCAGTACTTC. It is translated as CASSMGTAFEQYF.

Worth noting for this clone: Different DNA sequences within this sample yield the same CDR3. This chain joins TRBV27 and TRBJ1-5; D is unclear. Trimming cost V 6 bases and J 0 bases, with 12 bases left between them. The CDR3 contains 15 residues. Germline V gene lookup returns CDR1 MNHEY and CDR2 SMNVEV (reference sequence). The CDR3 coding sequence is TGTGCCAGCAGCTTGGACCCTTATAGCAATCAGCCCCAGCATTTT. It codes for CASSLDPYSNQPQHF.